The present T cell receptor beta chain was sequenced within a study of relationships among human T cell subsets. Study-level results: Th1, Th2 and regulatory subsets overlapped substantially in CDR3 sequences.

Germline assignment: CDR1 MNHEY and CDR2 SMNVEV (reference sequence). The CDR3 loop spans 11 amino acids. The V gene lost 2 bases and the J gene lost 13 bases, with 10 bases spanning the gap. Anti-CD25 beads selected CD4+CD25+ regulatory T cells from positively selected CD4+ cells. The T cell receptor alpha and beta CDR3 regions were amplified from mRNA by semiquantitative ARM-PCR. In ARM-PCR, communal superprimers followed tagged nested gene-specific primers for exponential amplification. TCRdb processed the multiplex PCR reads anew with MiXCR; each CDR3 protein has one entry. The sample includes roughly 15,000 distinct CDR3 sequences, about 55% seen only once; the top ten take roughly 2%. In the case of this clonotype: Its antigen is still unknown.

This clonotype originated in a man aged 40-50 years in good health. The material sequenced was Tregs sorted from blood. This chain connects TRBV27 to TRBJ2-3; D uncertain. Here the CDR3 reads CASSLGPNEYF. Written as DNA, the CDR3 is TGTGCCAGCAGTTTAGGGCCCAACGAGTATTTT.